This T cell receptor (beta chain) was identified during a study of T cell responses to AZD1222 COVID-19 vaccine. Overall study findings and caveats: The study found vaccine-associated CD4 TCRs spanning spike, dominant at 160-218 and 743-854. In a largely white British group with more females than males, clonal diversity was possibly underestimated. Among spike-specific TCRs, nearly half reportedly target unmutated variant regions.

Worth noting for this clone: What it recognizes is unknown.

Assay used: immunoSEQ multiplex PCR; TCRdb lists only in-frame clones, some missing. The repertoire holds about 180,000 clones, 70% to 90% seen once, with approximately 0.5% in the top ten. Trimming left V 0 bases short and J 5 bases short, with 7 bases between. The V gene's germline CDR1 is MRHNA and CDR2 SNTAGT. The CDR3 sequence is 13 residues long. The chain links TRBV6-4 to TRBJ1-1; perhaps TRBD1 as D (6 bases). The material was peripheral blood, obtained on day 0 of AZD1222 vaccination. This TCR derives from an adult in good health. CDR3 sequence (DNA): TGTGCCAGCAGTGACTCTCAGGGGACTGAAGCTTTCTTT. It yields the protein CASSDSQGTEAFF.